This T cell receptor beta chain was sequenced for a study of T cell repertoires in cytomegalovirus infection. TCRdb analysed the reads with MiXCR anew, one entry per CDR3 protein. The sample yields 350,000 to 550,000 distinct CDR3 sequences, about a third seen once. Per germline, CDR1 SGHTS and CDR2 YDEGEE. J gave up 0 bases and V 2 bases, and 1 base lay outside the gene matches. The CDR3 is 15 residues long. The receptor was isolated from a human donor in good health (CMV status not recorded). Some clones in this sample may be carry-over from other donors' samples. Sequencing was carried out using PBMCs. The chain combines TRBV5-8 with TRBJ2-3; 9 bases align to TRBD1. Here the CDR3 DNA reads TGTGCCAGCAGCTTTGGGACAGGGAGCACAGATACGCAGTATTTT. It codes for CASSFGTGSTDTQYF. The whole variable domain, filled in from reference TRBV5-8 and TRBJ2-3, reads EAGVTQSPTHLIKTRGQQATLRCSPISGHTSVYWYQQALGLGLQFLLWYDEGEERNRGNFPPRFSGRQFPNYSSELNVNALELEDSALYLCASSFGTGSTDTQYFGPGTRLTVL.